The 25 T cell receptor beta chains listed next were all sequenced from one sample in a study of T cell repertoires in cytomegalovirus infection. MiXCR was run by TCRdb on the reads, yielding one entry per CDR3 protein. The data contain fewer than 350,000 distinct CDR3 sequences, 29% of them singletons. Their antigen targets remain unknown. The sample was cultured PBMCs, taken from culture after CMV antigen stimulation. These receptors originate from a human donor in good health (CMV status not recorded). Some clones in this sample may be carry-over from other donors' samples.

Only a few counts were recorded for this clonotype. The chain combines TRBV25-1 with TRBJ2-1, with D possibly TRBD1 on 6 matching bases. This CDR3 is built from 17 residues. Deletions cut 4 bases from V and 0 bases from J, with 16 bases between. Germline CDR1 is MGHDK and CDR2 is SYGVNS. The DNA for the CDR3 is TGTGCCAGCAGTGTCCCCCAGGGGCGGAGCTCCTACAATGAGCAGTTCTTC. This sequence encodes CASSVPQGRSSYNEQFF. Full variable domain (rest looked up from reference TRBV25-1 and TRBJ2-1): EADIYQTPRYLVIGTGKKITLECSQTMGHDKMYWYQQDPGMELHLIHYSYGVNSTEKGDLSSESTVSRIRTEHFPLTLESARPSHTSQYLCASSVPQGRSSYNEQFFGPGTRLTVL.

This rearrangement joins TRBV6-6 to TRBJ2-1, with D perhaps being TRBD1 or TRBD2 (7 bases each). Looked up from germline, CDR1 is MNHNY and CDR2 is SVGAGI (reference sequence). The ends were cut back, 10 bases at V and 6 bases at J, with 16 bases in the middle. There are 13 residues in the CDR3. CDR3: CATQGGGVNEQFF. The DNA of the CDR3 is TGTGCCACCCAGGGGGGGGGAGTCAATGAGCAGTTCTTC.

This clonotype turned up a few times. This chain uses TRBV19 with TRBJ2-1, with 9 bases fitting TRBD1. There are 14 residues in the CDR3. The germline V gene has CDR1 LNHDA and CDR2 SQIVND (reference sequence). V dropped 5 bases and J dropped 7; count of bases not matched to a gene: 6. Here the CDR3 DNA reads TGTGCCAGTAGTGTAGGGACAGGGTATAATGAGCAGTTCTTC. This encodes CASSVGTGYNEQFF.

The chain recombines TRBV3-1 with TRBJ2-1; a weak D match, TRBD2 (7 bases). Per germline, CDR1 LGHDT and CDR2 YNNKEL (reference sequence). The germline V and J ends were trimmed by 3 bases and 4 bases, with 19 bases remaining between them. This CDR3 is 17 amino acids long. The CDR3 DNA follows: TGTGCCAGCAGCCACATTCGAGGCAGCGGGACATACAATGAGCAGTTCTTC. It yields the protein CASSHIRGSGTYNEQFF.

The chain combines TRBV5-4 with TRBJ2-5, with 7 bases that match TRBD2. The trim removed 0 bases at V and 2 bases at J, leaving 4 bases unmatched. This CDR3 is 15 amino acids long. Per germline, CDR1 SGHNT and CDR2 YYREEE (reference sequence). The chain's CDR3 is CASSLEKAGQETQYF. Here the CDR3 DNA reads TGTGCCAGCAGCTTGGAAAAAGCGGGGCAAGAGACCCAGTACTTC.

This clonotype was seen more than once but under ten times. CDR3 in amino acids: CASSLRVRGYTF. CDR3 sequence (DNA): TGTGCCAGCAGCTTAAGGGTACGGGGCTACACCTTC. This chain connects TRBV7-2 to TRBJ1-2, with D hard to call. V was cut by 2 bases and J by 8 bases, with 9 bases left in between. In germline, CDR1 is SGHTA, CDR2 FQGNSA. The CDR3 contains 12 residues.

This clonotype has ten or more counts. This chain links TRBV6-2 or TRBV6-3 with TRBJ1-5, with D possibly matching TRBD1 (6 bases). The germline V and J ends were trimmed by 5 bases and 0 bases, with 14 bases remaining between them. This CDR3 region has 16 residues. The V gene's germline CDR1 is MNHEY and CDR2 SVGEGT. The CDR3: CASSTGQTYSNQPQHF. Written as DNA, the CDR3 is TGTGCCAGCAGTACCGGACAGACCTATAGCAATCAGCCCCAGCATTTT.

J is TRBJ1-2 and V is TRBV12-3 or TRBV12-4; D remains unclear. Trimming removed 7 bases from V and 4 bases from J, with 10 bases in between. The CDR3 length is 12 residues. The CDR3: CASTKGVYGYTF. In DNA, the CDR3 is TGTGCCAGCACCAAGGGAGTCTATGGCTACACCTTC.

This clonotype occurred a few times. This chain connects TRBV28 to TRBJ1-4; D possibly corresponds to TRBD1 (5 bases). Trimming removed 6 bases at V and 6 bases at J, with 8 bases between. Per germline, CDR1 MDHEN and CDR2 SYDVKM. The CDR3 extends over 12 amino acids. CDR3 in amino acids: CASRPRDEKLFF. The CDR3 DNA reads as TGTGCCAGCAGACCCAGGGATGAAAAACTGTTTTTT.

This clonotype was counted between two and nine times. This chain uses TRBV24-1 with TRBJ2-2, with a possible D match to TRBD1 (7 bases). V lost 3 bases and J 5 bases, leaving 15 bases between the germline ends. Germline V lookup: CDR1 KGHDR, CDR2 SFDVKD. This CDR3 comprises 16 residues. The CDR3 protein is CATSDPRTGGTGELFF. The CDR3 DNA reads TGTGCCACCAGTGATCCTAGGACAGGAGGGACCGGGGAGCTGTTTTTT.

This clonotype was seen a few times. One end of the junction varies from germline; a read error may be responsible. The genes are TRBV12-3 or TRBV12-4 and TRBJ2-7, with TRBD2 matching over 10 bases. This CDR3 is built from 12 residues. Written as DNA, the CDR3 is TGTGCCAGCAGTTCCCCCCCGGCTAGCGGGAGCTTC. Its translation: CASSSPPASGSF.

V usage is TRBV7-3 and J usage is TRBJ2-1; 7 nucleotides match TRBD2. CDR3 length: 16 amino acids. Germline V gene lookup returns CDR1 SGHTA and CDR2 FQGTGA. V shed 5 bases and J 2 bases; nucleotides not matched to a gene: 9. The CDR3 DNA reads as TGTGCCAGCAGCCCTGGTTTAGCGGGTCCCTACAATGAGCAGTTCTTC. It codes for CASSPGLAGPYNEQFF.

Remarks on this clonotype: Given a much more abundant clone one base away, this may be a read error. V gene TRBV7-3 combines with J gene TRBJ1-5; TRBD1 matches 7 bases. V shed 5 bases and J 5 bases; nucleotides not matched to a gene: 3. The CDR3 is 13 amino acids. The germline V gene encodes CDR1 SGHTA and CDR2 FQGTGA. The CDR3 is CASSVDRDQPQHF. CDR3 DNA: TGTGCCAGCAGCGTAGACAGGGATCAGCCCCAGCATTTT.

The V and J genes are TRBV10-3 and TRBJ2-7, with D perhaps matching TRBD1 or TRBD2 (5 bases each). V was shortened by 6 bases and J by 0 bases, with 9 bases between the two germline ends. Per germline, CDR1 ENHRY and CDR2 SYGVKD. The CDR3 totals 13 residues. The CDR3 coding sequence is TGTGCCATCAGCCGGGACCTCTCCTACGAGCAGTACTTC. Protein: CAISRDLSYEQYF.

The chain has TRBV5-5 and TRBJ2-7; a possible D gene is TRBD1 (5 bases). CDR1 is SGHKS and CDR2 is YYEKEE in the germline V gene (reference sequence). This CDR3 comprises 13 residues. V lost 4 bases, J lost 3 bases, and 11 bases lay in between. The CDR3 nucleotides read TGTGCCAGCAGCATAGGGGTCGACTACGAGCAGTACTTC. As protein: CASSIGVDYEQYF.

This sequence joins TRBV28 and TRBJ1-2, with TRBD1 matching 9 bases. Germline loops: CDR1 MDHEN, CDR2 SYDVKM. There are 15 residues in the CDR3. J gave up 4 bases and V 5 bases, and 8 bases lay outside the gene matches. CDR3 in amino acids: CASSVTGTGSYGYTF. In DNA, the CDR3 is TGTGCCAGCAGTGTCACCGGGACAGGGTCCTATGGCTACACCTTC.

The V call is TRBV28, the J call TRBJ2-7; TRBD2 agrees at 11 bases. Trimming cost V 4 bases and J 5 bases; bases outside gene matches: 4. The CDR3 length is 14 residues. CDR1 is MDHEN and CDR2 is SYDVKM in the germline V gene. The CDR3 DNA reads TGTGCCAGCAGTTCTCTAGCGGGAGGCGACGAGCAGTACTTC. Translation: CASSSLAGGDEQYF.

This clonotype appeared a few times. This chain links TRBV12-3 or TRBV12-4 with TRBJ1-5, with D possibly matching TRBD1 (6 bases). The CDR3 spans 13 residues. The V end was cut by 6 bases, the J end by 8 bases, with 14 bases between. CDR3 loop: CASSRQAREPQHF. Written as DNA, the CDR3 is TGTGCCAGCAGCCGACAGGCGAGGGAGCCCCAGCATTTT.

The chain couples TRBV7-2 to TRBJ2-2; no reliable D call. V lost 6 bases and J 4 bases, leaving 6 bases between the germline ends. CDR1 is SGHTA, CDR2 FQGNSA, per germline. CDR3 length equals 12 residues. This CDR3 is CASSWSTGELFF. The DNA of the CDR3 is TGTGCCAGCAGTTGGAGCACCGGGGAGCTGTTTTTT.

This clonotype was counted ten times or more. The rearrangement links TRBV10-2 to TRBJ2-1, with 8 bases fitting TRBD2. Trimming removed 6 bases from V and 4 bases from J; junction bases left unmatched: 8. From germline, CDR1 is WSHSY and CDR2 SAAADI. The CDR3 spans 15 residues. CDR3 sequence (DNA): TGCGCCAGCAGGGCCAGTAGCGGGGTATACAATGAGCAGTTCTTC. Protein product: CASRASSGVYNEQFF.

V usage is TRBV4-1 and J usage is TRBJ1-4; 7 bases align to TRBD1. Germline V gene sequence: CDR1 MGHRA, CDR2 YSYEKL. The trim removed 5 bases at V and 2 bases at J, leaving 8 bases unmatched. This CDR3 is 16 amino acids long. This CDR3 reads CASSRTGQLTNEKLFF. CDR3 nucleotide sequence: TGCGCCAGCAGCAGAACGGGACAGCTGACTAATGAAAAACTGTTTTTT.

The chain uses TRBV4-1 and TRBJ1-1; no clear D gene. Trimming left V 0 bases short and J 7 bases short, with 12 bases between. The germline gives CDR1 MGHRA, CDR2 YSYEKL. This CDR3 comprises 14 residues. The DNA of the CDR3 is TGCGCCAGCAGCCAAGAAGGCAGCGTTATTGAAGCTTTCTTT. Its translation is CASSQEGSVIEAFF.

The rearrangement uses TRBV7-8 and TRBJ1-4, with 8 nucleotides matching TRBD1. The CDR3 runs to 15 residues. Trimming took 5 bases from V and 0 from J; bases not matched to a gene: 2. Germline loops: CDR1 SGHVS, CDR2 FQNEAQ. As DNA, the CDR3 is TGTGCCAGCAGCCCGGACAGGGCAACTAATGAAAAACTGTTTTTT. This translates into CASSPDRATNEKLFF.

The chain combines TRBV7-9 with TRBJ1-1; D is unresolved. Deletions cut 3 bases from V and 6 bases from J, with 5 bases between. This CDR3 is built from 11 residues. Germline V lookup: CDR1 SEHNR, CDR2 FQNEAQ (reference sequence). CDR3: CASSLKSEAFF. CDR3 DNA sequence: TGTGCCAGCAGCTTGAAATCTGAAGCTTTCTTT.

This clonotype was picked up a small number of times. V and J are TRBV27 and TRBJ1-3; no clear D. The CDR3 extends over 15 amino acids. Trimming stripped 3 bases from V and 4 bases from J, with 13 bases between. CDR1 MNHEY and CDR2 SMNVEV come from the germline V gene (reference sequence). The CDR3 DNA reads TGTGCCAGCAGTTTTCCGGAGTATTTAGGAAACACCATATATTTT. Its translation: CASSFPEYLGNTIYF.